This T cell receptor beta chain was sequenced in a study of CD8 T cells in Susac syndrome. Trimming at V came to 5 bases and at J to 10 bases, leaving 14 bases not matched to a gene. Germline values: CDR1 SGHTA, CDR2 FQGNSA. This CDR3 comprises 15 residues. The RNA input was roughly 0.45 to 1 ug, and it was reverse transcribed with random hexamers. In TCRdb, the immunoSEQ multiplex PCR reads were re-called with MiXCR into one record per CDR3 protein. The profile shows fewer than 350,000 distinct CDR3 sequences, about 82% of them singletons. Negative magnetic isolation gave CD8+ and CD4+ cells; FACS enriched CD8+ TEMRA.

The source is a human donor with multiple sclerosis. The material sequenced was CD8+ T cells from PBMCs. The chain is built from TRBV7-2 and TRBJ2-3; 8 bases align to TRBD2. The CDR3 nucleotides read TGTGCCAGCAGCGGAACTAGCGGCCCCTTGTCGTCGCAGTATTTT. This codes for CASSGTSGPLSSQYF.